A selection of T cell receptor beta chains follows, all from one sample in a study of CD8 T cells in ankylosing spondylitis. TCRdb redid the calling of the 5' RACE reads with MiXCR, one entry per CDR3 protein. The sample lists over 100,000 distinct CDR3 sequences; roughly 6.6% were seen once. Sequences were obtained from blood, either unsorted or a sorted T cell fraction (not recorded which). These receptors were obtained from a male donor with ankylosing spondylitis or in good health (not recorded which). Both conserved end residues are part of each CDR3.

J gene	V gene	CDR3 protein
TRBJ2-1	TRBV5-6	CASSMDSGYNEQFF
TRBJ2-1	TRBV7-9	CASSLAPLAGGSEQFF
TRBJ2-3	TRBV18	CASSPVGGRTDTQYF
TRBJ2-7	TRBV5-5	CASSLISGYEQYF
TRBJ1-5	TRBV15	CATSSTPGTLSNQPQHF
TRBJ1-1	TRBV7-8	CASSLVSGMNTEAFF
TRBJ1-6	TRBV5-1	CASSFGTGSSPLHF
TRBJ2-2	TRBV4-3	CASSQEAGFANTGELFF
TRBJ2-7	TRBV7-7	CASSRDRLTYEQYF
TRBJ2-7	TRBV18	CASSRGQGESYEQYF
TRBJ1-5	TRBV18	CASSPTLGTGDNRPQHF
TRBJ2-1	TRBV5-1	CASSLDPGQGSNEQFF
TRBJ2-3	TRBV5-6	CASSGLAAFNTQYF
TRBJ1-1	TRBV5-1	CASSTPTGGTEAFF
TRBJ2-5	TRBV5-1	CASSLGPSDEETQYF
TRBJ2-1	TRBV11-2	CASTIGQGTYNEQFF
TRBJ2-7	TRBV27	CASSRPGQASYEQYF
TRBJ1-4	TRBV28	CASSSTGGDEKLFF
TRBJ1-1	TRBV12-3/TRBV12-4	CASTLNTEAFF
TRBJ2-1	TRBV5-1	CASTVGSGGHNEQFF
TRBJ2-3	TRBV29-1	CSGGGKGTDTQYF
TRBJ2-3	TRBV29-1	CSAADSGKTDTQYF
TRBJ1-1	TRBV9	CASSGPVRDRGYTEAFF
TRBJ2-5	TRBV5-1	CASSFGGGSGETQYF
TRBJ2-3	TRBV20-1	CSAVTGTGGSSSTDTQYF
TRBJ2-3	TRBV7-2	CASSLQAGGADTQYF
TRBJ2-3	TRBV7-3	CASSLNAGYISTDTQYF
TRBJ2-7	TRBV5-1	CASSRRQGKTYEQYF
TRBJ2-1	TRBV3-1	CASSRGNEQFF
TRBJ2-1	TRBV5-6	CASSSVATPYNEQFF
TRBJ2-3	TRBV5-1	CASSRGGPYPDTQYF
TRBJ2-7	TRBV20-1	CSAYRTGSSEQYF
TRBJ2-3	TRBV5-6	CASSLMLAGGTDTQYF
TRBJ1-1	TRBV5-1	CASSLAGQGAEAFF
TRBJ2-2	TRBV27	CASSPRQGIPTGELFF
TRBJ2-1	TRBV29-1	CSVPRDRGYNEQFF
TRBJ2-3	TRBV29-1	CSVEDPKGRTDTQYF
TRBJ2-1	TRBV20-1	CSAGQTGDLSNEQFF
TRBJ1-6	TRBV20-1	CSARDRSSNYNSPLHF
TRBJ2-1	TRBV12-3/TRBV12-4	CASSLGTVGVSEQFF
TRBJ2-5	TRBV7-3	CASSLTRTSWQETQYF
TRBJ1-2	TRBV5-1	CASSYGAGEGYTF
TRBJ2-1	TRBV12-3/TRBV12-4	CASGGSGPGVNEQFF
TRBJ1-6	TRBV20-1	CSALTGTIKNPLHF